The clone carrying this T cell receptor beta chain was detected many times. Its antigen is still unknown. These data are taken from a study of T cells in Graves' hyperthyroidism and ophthalmopathy. Whole-study findings and limits: Researchers report that a 13 V-J model separated ophthalmopathy from stable hyperthyroidism.

The germline V gene has CDR1 KGHSH and CDR2 LQKENI. Losses at the gene ends were 6 bases for V and 5 bases for J; bases not matched to a gene: 6. The CDR3 is made up of 13 amino acids. There were TCR beta CDR3 regions amplified from RNA transcripts. HTBI primers drove first-round RT-PCR of the TCR CDR3. MiXCR, applied by TCRdb to the multiplex PCR reads, yields one record per CDR3 protein. The data show about half a million distinct CDR3 sequences, about 16% seen once. V and J are TRBV18 and TRBJ1-1, with 7 bases identical to TRBD1. The origin of this receptor is a woman aged 25 to 39 with Graves' ophthalmopathy. The specimen sequenced was blood. CDR3 sequence reads: CASSRQGKTEAFF. The CDR3 DNA reads as TGTGCCAGCTCGAGACAGGGAAAGACTGAAGCTTTCTTT.